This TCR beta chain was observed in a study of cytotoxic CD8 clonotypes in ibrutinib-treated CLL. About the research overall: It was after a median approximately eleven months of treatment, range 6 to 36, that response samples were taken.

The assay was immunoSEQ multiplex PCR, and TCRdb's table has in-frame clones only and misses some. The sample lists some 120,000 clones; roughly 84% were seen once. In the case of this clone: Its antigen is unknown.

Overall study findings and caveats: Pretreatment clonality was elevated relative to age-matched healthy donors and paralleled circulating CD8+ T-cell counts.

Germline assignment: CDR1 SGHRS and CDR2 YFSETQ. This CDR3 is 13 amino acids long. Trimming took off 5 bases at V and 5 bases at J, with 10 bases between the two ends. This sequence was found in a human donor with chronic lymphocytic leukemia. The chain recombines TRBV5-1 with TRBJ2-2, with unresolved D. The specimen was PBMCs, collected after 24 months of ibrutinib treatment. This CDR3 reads CASRSEWTGELFF. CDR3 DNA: TGCGCCAGCAGAAGCGAGTGGACCGGGGAGCTGTTTTTT.